Listed below are T cell receptor beta chains from one sample, sequenced in a study of spatial heterogeneity in lung cancer. TCRdb re-called the 5' RACE reads through MiXCR, storing one row per CDR3 protein. The sample has about 21,000 distinct CDR3 sequences, roughly 4.2% seen once. The sample here was PBMCs, taken at surgery. Source of these receptors: a male donor with early-stage non-small cell lung cancer. CDR3s include the opening cysteine and the closing phenylalanine or tryptophan. The D gene is left open where the match is weak. Size values are once, few and many counts, or a class for expanded clones, and some rows have none.

>TRBV5-6|TRBD1|TRBJ2-7|many
TGTGCCAGCAGCTTGACGGGACAGGGGAGAGACGAGCAGTACTTC
CASSLTGQGRDEQYF
>TRBV18|NA|TRBJ2-5|many
TGTGCCAGCTCACGGGAGGTGCAAGAGACCCAGTACTTC
CASSREVQETQYF
>TRBV20-1|NA|TRBJ2-7|many
TGCAGTGCTATAGGCCTCACCTACGAGCAGTACTTC
CSAIGLTYEQYF
>TRBV7-3|NA|TRBJ2-3|many
TGTGCCAGCAGCGATCTGGGACTCGCCGCAGATACGCAGTATTTT
CASSDLGLAADTQYF
>TRBV24-1|NA|TRBJ2-7|many
TGTGCCACCAGTGTGACAGACAACGCCAGAAATCGGACCTACGAGCAGTACTTC
CATSVTDNARNRTYEQYF
>TRBV11-2|NA|TRBJ2-6|medium-sized
TGTGCCAGCAGCTTCTACGTGGCTGGGGCCAACGTCCTGACTTTC
CASSFYVAGANVLTF
>TRBV18|TRBD1|TRBJ1-1|many
TGTGCCAGCTCACCAAAGACAGGGGGCTACACTGAAGCTTTCTTT
CASSPKTGGYTEAFF
>TRBV24-1|NA|TRBJ2-5|many
TGTGCCACCAGTGATTCCGGACGAGAGACCCAGTACTTC
CATSDSGRETQYF
>TRBV6-2/TRBV6-3|NA|TRBJ2-2|medium-sized
TGTGCCAGCAGCCAACAGGGTTTGGACACCGGGGAGCTGTTTTTT
CASSQQGLDTGELFF
>TRBV9|NA|TRBJ1-2|many
TGTGCCAGCAGCCCGTCCATTGCCAGGGCCTATGGCTACACCTTC
CASSPSIARAYGYTF
>TRBV12-3/TRBV12-4|NA|TRBJ1-1|many
TGTGCCAGCAGTTTAGCGGGGAACACTGAAGCTTTCTTT
CASSLAGNTEAFF
>TRBV14|NA|TRBJ2-1|NA
TGTGCCAGCAGCCAAGAATTTATCGGGGGCAATGAGCAGTTCTTC
CASSQEFIGGNEQFF
>TRBV5-6|NA|TRBJ2-3|many
TGTGCCAGCAGCTTGCCAGGGGCGGATACGCAGTATTTT
CASSLPGADTQYF
>TRBV5-4|NA|TRBJ1-1|many
TGTGCCAGCAGCTTGGGAGGCGAGACTGAAGCTTTCTTT
CASSLGGETEAFF
>TRBV7-9|NA|TRBJ2-7|few
TGTGCCAGCAGACCTCCGGACAGGGAGGGGGAGCAGTACTTC
CASRPPDREGEQYF
>TRBV6-1|NA|TRBJ2-1|many
TGTGCCAGCAGTGAAGCGGAGGCTGGGCGGTTCTTC
CASSEAEAGRFF
>TRBV5-5|NA|TRBJ2-3|many
TGTGCCAGCAGCTTGGGGGCAGGCTACACAGATACGCAGTATTTT
CASSLGAGYTDTQYF
>TRBV12-3/TRBV12-4|NA|TRBJ2-4|many
TGTGCCAGCAGTTTAGATGGCCATATGTCGACCATTCAGTACTTC
CASSLDGHMSTIQYF
>TRBV18|TRBD1|TRBJ1-5|many
TGTGCCAGCTCACGGGCAGGGGGGGCCAATCAGCCCCAGCATTTT
CASSRAGGANQPQHF
>TRBV24-1|NA|TRBJ1-1|NA
TGTGCCACCAGTGATTTGCAGGCTTACACTGAAGCTTTCTTT
CATSDLQAYTEAFF
>TRBV6-1|TRBD1|TRBJ2-2|many
TGTGCCAGCATGGGACAGGGTCCAACCGGGGAGCTGTTTTTT
CASMGQGPTGELFF
>TRBV2|TRBD2|TRBJ2-1|many
TGTGCCAGCAGCCGTAGCGGGAGTCTCTACAATGAGCAGTTCTTC
CASSRSGSLYNEQFF
>TRBV28|NA|TRBJ1-5|many
TGTGCCACCACAAATGGGGGTCAGCCCCAGCATTTT
CATTNGGQPQHF
>TRBV7-6|NA|TRBJ2-3|many
TGTGCCAGCAGCTTAAACCGGGACGGTCTGTATTTT
CASSLNRDGLYF
>TRBV28|NA|TRBJ1-1|medium-sized
TGTGCCAGCAGTTTTATAGTAAACACTGAAGCTTTCTTT
CASSFIVNTEAFF
>TRBV6-4|NA|TRBJ2-3|NA
TGTGCCAGCGCGGAGGAAGGCGGCCACGGAGATACGCAGTATTTT
CASAEEGGHGDTQYF
>TRBV29-1|TRBD1|TRBJ1-6|medium-sized
TGCAGCGTTGGACAGGGAGAGGGTTCACCCCTCCACTTT
CSVGQGEGSPLHF
>TRBV5-1|TRBD1|TRBJ2-7|NA
TGCGCCAGCAGCTGGGGACAGGGGGCTCACGAGCAGTACTTC
CASSWGQGAHEQYF
>TRBV28|TRBD1|TRBJ1-5|medium-sized
TGTGCCAGCAGTTTGGCCGGGACAGGTAATCAGCCCCAGCATTTT
CASSLAGTGNQPQHF
>TRBV6-5|NA|TRBJ2-2|NA
TGTGCCAGCAGTCTTGGCATGAACACCGGGAAGCTGTTTTTT
CASSLGMNTGKLFF
>TRBV18|TRBD1|TRBJ2-7|many
TGTGCCAGCTCACCCTTGACAGGGACGTCGAGCGAGCAGTACTTC
CASSPLTGTSSEQYF
>TRBV6-5|NA|TRBJ2-7|many
TGTGCCAGCAGGCCCCCGGCACCTGCCTACGAGCAGTACTTC
CASRPPAPAYEQYF
>TRBV27|TRBD1|TRBJ2-7|many
TGTGCCAGCAGTTTGGGACAGGGAGACTACGAGCAGTACTTC
CASSLGQGDYEQYF
>TRBV12-3/TRBV12-4|NA|TRBJ1-5|many
TGTGCCAGCAGTTCTACAGCTTATAGCAATCAGCCCCAGCATTTT
CASSSTAYSNQPQHF
>TRBV20-1|NA|TRBJ1-2|many
TGCAGTGCTAGGTTGGCAGCCGCTAACTATGGCTACACCTTC
CSARLAAANYGYTF
>TRBV14|NA|TRBJ2-3|many
TGTGCCAGCAGCCAAGATGGACTCAAAAACACAGATACGCAGTATTTT
CASSQDGLKNTDTQYF
>TRBV20-1|NA|TRBJ2-1|many
TGCAGTGCTAGAGCCCCTGGAAGCTGGGGGCGCAATGAGCAGTTCTTC
CSARAPGSWGRNEQFF
>TRBV20-1|NA|TRBJ1-1|many
TGCAGTGCTACATGGACAGTGAACACTGAAGCTTTCTTT
CSATWTVNTEAFF
>TRBV7-8|TRBD1|TRBJ1-2|many
TGTGCCAGCAGCTCCCAGGGACAGGGGGCCGGTGGCTACACCTTC
CASSSQGQGAGGYTF
>TRBV11-2|NA|TRBJ1-2|many
TGTGCCAGCAGCTTCCAGGGGCCGAACTATGGCTACACCTTC
CASSFQGPNYGYTF
>TRBV12-3/TRBV12-4|NA|TRBJ1-6|many
TGTGCCAGCAGCCGGACAGAAAATTCACCCCTCCACTTT
CASSRTENSPLHF
>TRBV9|TRBD1|TRBJ1-6|many
TGTGCCAGCAGCACAGACAGGGATTCACCCCTCCACTTT
CASSTDRDSPLHF
>TRBV5-1|NA|TRBJ2-7|NA
TGCGCCAGCAGCTTGCTGTCAGGGAGAAACGAGCAGTACTTC
CASSLLSGRNEQYF
>TRBV7-9|NA|TRBJ2-1|few
TGTGCCAGCAGCTTTTCCAGTGGATACAATGAGCAGTTCTTC
CASSFSSGYNEQFF
>TRBV28|TRBD1|TRBJ2-7|many
TGTGCCAGCAGAAAGGGACAGGGTCGGCCCTACGAGCAGTACTTC
CASRKGQGRPYEQYF
>TRBV10-3|NA|TRBJ1-1|medium-sized
TGTGCCGCAGGCGTCGGGGCCAACACTGAAGCTTTCTTT
CAAGVGANTEAFF
>TRBV14|TRBD1|TRBJ1-1|many
TGTGCCAGCAGCCAGACAGGGGCTGGTTGGGGGACTGAAGCTTTCTTT
CASSQTGAGWGTEAFF
>TRBV7-3|TRBD1|TRBJ1-1|NA
TGTGCCAGCAGCTTCACAGGGGGCGTCACTGAAGCTTTCTTT
CASSFTGGVTEAFF
>TRBV20-1|TRBD1|TRBJ2-7|many
TGCAGTGCTAGAGATTTACGGGGACAGACCAGTCTCTACGAGCAGTACTTC
CSARDLRGQTSLYEQYF
>TRBV20-1|TRBD2|TRBJ2-1|NA
TGCAGTGCTCTTAGCGGGACCCACCGGGATGAGCAGTTCTTC
CSALSGTHRDEQFF
>TRBV27|NA|TRBJ1-2|many
TGTGCCAGCAGTTTAAGCCCCGGTGCAGCGTATGGCTACACCTTC
CASSLSPGAAYGYTF
>TRBV20-1|NA|TRBJ2-1|many
TGCAGTGCTAGCAGACAGGTGCTGGTGCAGTTCTTC
CSASRQVLVQFF
>TRBV20-1|NA|TRBJ1-1|many
TGCAGTGTTAGGCCCCTGGAGAGGCGCCGGAACACTGAAGCTTTCTTT
CSVRPLERRRNTEAFF
>TRBV7-8|NA|TRBJ1-1|many
TGTGCCAGCAGGGGTTTTAAAACTGAAGCTTTCTTT
CASRGFKTEAFF
>TRBV20-1|TRBD2|TRBJ2-7|NA
TGCAGTGCTAGGGAGGGACTAGCGGGAGTCTACGAGCAGTACTTC
CSAREGLAGVYEQYF
>TRBV3-1|TRBD1|TRBJ2-6|many
TGTGCCAGCAGCCGATCAGGGGGAGCGTTCAGCTCTGGGGCCAACGTCCTGACTTTC
CASSRSGGAFSSGANVLTF
>TRBV29-1|NA|TRBJ1-4|medium-sized
TGCAGCGTTGGTAGGAATGAAAAACTGTTTTTT
CSVGRNEKLFF
>TRBV11-2|TRBD1|TRBJ2-1|many
TGTGCCAGCAGCGCGTCCCGGGGCGGGACAGGAAAGTTCTTC
CASSASRGGTGKFF
>TRBV28|NA|TRBJ1-5|few
TGTGCCAGCAGTTTAACTGTTCCGTTTAGCAATCAGCCCCAGCATTTT
CASSLTVPFSNQPQHF
>TRBV18|NA|TRBJ1-5|many
TGTGCCAGCTCAGACCAGGGCGCGGGGCCCCAGCATTTT
CASSDQGAGPQHF